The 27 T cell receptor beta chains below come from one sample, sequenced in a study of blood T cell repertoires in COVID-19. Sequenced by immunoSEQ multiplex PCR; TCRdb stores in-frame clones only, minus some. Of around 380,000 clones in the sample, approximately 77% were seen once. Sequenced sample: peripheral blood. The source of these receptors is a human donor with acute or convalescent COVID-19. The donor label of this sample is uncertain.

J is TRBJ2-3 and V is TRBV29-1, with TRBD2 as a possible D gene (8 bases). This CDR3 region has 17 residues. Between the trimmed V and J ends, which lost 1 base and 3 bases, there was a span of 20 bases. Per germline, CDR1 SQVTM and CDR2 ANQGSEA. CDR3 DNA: TGCAGCGTTGAAGGCCCATCGGGAGGGGGCGCGACAGATACGCAGTATTTT. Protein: CSVEGPSGGGATDTQYF.

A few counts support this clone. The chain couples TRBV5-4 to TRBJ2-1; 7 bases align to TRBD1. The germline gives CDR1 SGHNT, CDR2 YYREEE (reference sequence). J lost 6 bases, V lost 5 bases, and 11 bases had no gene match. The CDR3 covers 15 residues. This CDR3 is CASSDKQGTFNEQFF. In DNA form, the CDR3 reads TGTGCCAGCAGTGATAAACAGGGGACGTTCAATGAGCAGTTCTTC.

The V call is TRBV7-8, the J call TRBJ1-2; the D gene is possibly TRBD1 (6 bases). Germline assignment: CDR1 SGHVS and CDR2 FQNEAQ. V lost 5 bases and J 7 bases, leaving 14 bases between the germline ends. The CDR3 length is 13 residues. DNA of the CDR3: TGTGCCAGCAGCCGCAGGGGTTATTCTGGCTACACCTTC. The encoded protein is CASSRRGYSGYTF.

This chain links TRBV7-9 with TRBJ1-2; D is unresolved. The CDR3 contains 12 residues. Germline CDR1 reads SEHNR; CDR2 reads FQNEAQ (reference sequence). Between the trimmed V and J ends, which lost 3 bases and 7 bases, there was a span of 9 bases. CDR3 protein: CASSFHPSGYTF. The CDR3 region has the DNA TGTGCCAGCAGCTTTCACCCTAGTGGCTACACCTTC.

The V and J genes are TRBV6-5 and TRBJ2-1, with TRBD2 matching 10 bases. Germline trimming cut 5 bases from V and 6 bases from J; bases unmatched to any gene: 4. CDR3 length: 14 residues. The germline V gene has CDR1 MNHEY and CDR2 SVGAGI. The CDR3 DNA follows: TGTGCCAGCAGTATCGGACTAGCGGTCAATGAGCAGTTCTTC. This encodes CASSIGLAVNEQFF.

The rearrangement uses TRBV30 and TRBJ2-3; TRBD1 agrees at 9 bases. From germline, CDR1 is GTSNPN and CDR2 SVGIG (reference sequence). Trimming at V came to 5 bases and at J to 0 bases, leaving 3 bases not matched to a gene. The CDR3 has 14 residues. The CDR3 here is CAWGTGHSTDTQYF. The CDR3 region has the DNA TGTGCCTGGGGGACAGGGCATAGCACAGATACGCAGTATTTT.

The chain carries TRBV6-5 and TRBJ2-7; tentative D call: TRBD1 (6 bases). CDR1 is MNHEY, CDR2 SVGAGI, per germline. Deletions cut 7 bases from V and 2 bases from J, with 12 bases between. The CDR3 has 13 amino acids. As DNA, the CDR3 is TGTGCCAGCACTCCAGGGGCCCCCTACGAGCAGTACTTC. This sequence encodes CASTPGAPYEQYF.

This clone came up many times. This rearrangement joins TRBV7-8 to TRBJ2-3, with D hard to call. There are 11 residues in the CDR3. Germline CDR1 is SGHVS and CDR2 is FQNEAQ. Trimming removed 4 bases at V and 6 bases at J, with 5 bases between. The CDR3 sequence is CASSYGDTQYF. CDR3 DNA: TGTGCCAGCAGCTACGGGGATACGCAGTATTTT.

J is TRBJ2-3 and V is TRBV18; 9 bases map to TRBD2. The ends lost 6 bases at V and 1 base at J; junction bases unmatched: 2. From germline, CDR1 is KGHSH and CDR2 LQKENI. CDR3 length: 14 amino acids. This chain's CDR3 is CASSRTSGTDTQYF. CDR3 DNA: TGTGCCAGCTCTAGGACTAGCGGCACAGATACGCAGTATTTT. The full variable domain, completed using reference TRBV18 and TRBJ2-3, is NAGVMQNPRHLVRRRGQEARLRCSPMKGHSHVYWYRQLPEEGLKFMVYLQKENIIDESGMPKERFSAEFPKEGPSILRIQQVVRGDSAAYFCASSRTSGTDTQYFGPGTRLTVL.

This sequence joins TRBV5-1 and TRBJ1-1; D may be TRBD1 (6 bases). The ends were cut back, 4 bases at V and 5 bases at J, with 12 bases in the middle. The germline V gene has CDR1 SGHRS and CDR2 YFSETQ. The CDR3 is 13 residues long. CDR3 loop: CASSPIQGTEAFF. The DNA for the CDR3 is TGCGCCAGCAGCCCGATCCAGGGGACTGAAGCTTTCTTT.

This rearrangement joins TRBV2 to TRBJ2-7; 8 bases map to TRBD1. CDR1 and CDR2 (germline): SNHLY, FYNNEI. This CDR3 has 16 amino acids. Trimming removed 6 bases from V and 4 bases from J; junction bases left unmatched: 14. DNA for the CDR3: TGTGCCAGCAGCCCCCAAACCGGGACAGGAAAATACGAGCAGTACTTC. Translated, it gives CASSPQTGTGKYEQYF.

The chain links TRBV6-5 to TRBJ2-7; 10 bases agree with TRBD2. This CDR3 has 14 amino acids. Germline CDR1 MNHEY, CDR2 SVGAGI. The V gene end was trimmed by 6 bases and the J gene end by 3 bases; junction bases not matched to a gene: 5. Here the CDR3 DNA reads TGTGCCAGCAGCCGGACTAGCGGTAGCTACGAGCAGTACTTC. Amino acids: CASSRTSGSYEQYF.

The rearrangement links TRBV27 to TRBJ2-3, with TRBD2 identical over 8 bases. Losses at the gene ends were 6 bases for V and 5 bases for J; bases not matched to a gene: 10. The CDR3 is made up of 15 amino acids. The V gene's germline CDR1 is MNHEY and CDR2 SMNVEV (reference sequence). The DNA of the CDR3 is TGTGCCAGCAGACGAGCGGGAGTTGAGGGAGATACGCAGTATTTT. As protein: CASRRAGVEGDTQYF.

The CDR3 DNA reads as TGTGCCAGCAGGCCCGGTAGTTACACTGAAGCTTTCTTT. It codes for CASRPGSYTEAFF. This rearrangement joins TRBV27 to TRBJ1-1; D is unresolved. This CDR3 region has 13 residues. The germline CDR1 and CDR2 sequences are MNHEY and SMNVEV (reference sequence). V was shortened by 6 bases and J by 3 bases, with 11 bases between the two germline ends.

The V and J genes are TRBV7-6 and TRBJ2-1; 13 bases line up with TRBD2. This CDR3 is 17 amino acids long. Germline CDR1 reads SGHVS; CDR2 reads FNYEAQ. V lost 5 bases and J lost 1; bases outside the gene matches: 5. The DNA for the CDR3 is TGTGCCAGCAGCCCCCAACTAGCGGGGGGGTCCTACAATGAGCAGTTCTTC. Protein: CASSPQLAGGSYNEQFF.

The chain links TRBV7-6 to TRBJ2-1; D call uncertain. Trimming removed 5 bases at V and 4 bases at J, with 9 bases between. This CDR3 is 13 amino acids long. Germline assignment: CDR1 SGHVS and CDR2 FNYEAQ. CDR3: CASSLDKYNEQFF. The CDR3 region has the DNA TGTGCCAGCAGCCTTGACAAATACAATGAGCAGTTCTTC.

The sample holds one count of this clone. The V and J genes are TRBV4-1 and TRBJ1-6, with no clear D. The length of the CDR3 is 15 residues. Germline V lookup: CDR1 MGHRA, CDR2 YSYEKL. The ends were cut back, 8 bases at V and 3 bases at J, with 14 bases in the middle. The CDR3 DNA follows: TGCGCCAGCCGCATCACTGAAGACTATAATTCACCCCTCCACTTT. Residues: CASRITEDYNSPLHF.

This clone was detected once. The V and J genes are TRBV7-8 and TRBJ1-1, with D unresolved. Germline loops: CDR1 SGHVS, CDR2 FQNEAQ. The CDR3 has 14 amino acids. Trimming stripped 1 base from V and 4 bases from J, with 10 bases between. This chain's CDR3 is CASSLDGHGTEAFF. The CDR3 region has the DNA TGTGCCAGCAGCTTAGATGGGCATGGCACTGAAGCTTTCTTT.

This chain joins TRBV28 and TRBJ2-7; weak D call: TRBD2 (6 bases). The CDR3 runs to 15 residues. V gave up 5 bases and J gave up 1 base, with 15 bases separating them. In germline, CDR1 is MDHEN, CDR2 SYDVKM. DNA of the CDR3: TGTGCCAGCAGTGTGGGCGGGGCCAGTTCCTACGAGCAGTACTTC. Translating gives CASSVGGASSYEQYF.

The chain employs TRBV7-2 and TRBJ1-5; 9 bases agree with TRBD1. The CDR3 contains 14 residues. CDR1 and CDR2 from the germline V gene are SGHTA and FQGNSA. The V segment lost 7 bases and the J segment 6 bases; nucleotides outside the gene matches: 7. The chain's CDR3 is CASTRQGVLQPQHF. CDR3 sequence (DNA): TGTGCCAGCACCCGACAGGGGGTTCTTCAGCCCCAGCATTTT. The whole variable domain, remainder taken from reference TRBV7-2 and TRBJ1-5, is GAGVSQSPSNKVTEKGKDVELRCDPISGHTALYWYRQSLGQGLEFLIYFQGNSAPDKSGLPSDRFSAERTGGSVSTLTIQRTQQEDSAVYLCASTRQGVLQPQHFGDGTRLSIL.

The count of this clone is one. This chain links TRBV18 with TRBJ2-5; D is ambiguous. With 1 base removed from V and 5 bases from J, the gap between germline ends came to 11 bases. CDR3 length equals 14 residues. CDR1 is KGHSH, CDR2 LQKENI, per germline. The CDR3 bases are TGTGCCAGCTCACCACGATCGCAGGCGGAGACCCAGTACTTC. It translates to CASSPRSQAETQYF. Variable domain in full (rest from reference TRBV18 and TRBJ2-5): NAGVMQNPRHLVRRRGQEARLRCSPMKGHSHVYWYRQLPEEGLKFMVYLQKENIIDESGMPKERFSAEFPKEGPSILRIQQVVRGDSAAYFCASSPRSQAETQYFGPGTRLLVL.

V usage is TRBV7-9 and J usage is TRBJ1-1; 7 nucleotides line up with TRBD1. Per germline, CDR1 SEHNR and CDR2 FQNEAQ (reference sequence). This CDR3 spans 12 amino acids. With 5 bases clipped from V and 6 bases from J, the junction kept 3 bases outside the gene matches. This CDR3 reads CASSHRGAEAFF. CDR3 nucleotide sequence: TGTGCCAGCAGCCACAGGGGCGCTGAAGCTTTCTTT.

The CDR3 region is CASSSRLVYNEQFF. CDR3 coding DNA: TGTGCCAGCAGCTCCCGACTAGTTTACAATGAGCAGTTCTTC. V is TRBV9 and J is TRBJ2-1; perhaps TRBD2 as D (6 bases). The CDR3 extends over 14 amino acids. CDR1 is SGDLS and CDR2 is YYNGEE in the germline V gene. V lost 4 bases and J lost 4, with 12 bases in between.

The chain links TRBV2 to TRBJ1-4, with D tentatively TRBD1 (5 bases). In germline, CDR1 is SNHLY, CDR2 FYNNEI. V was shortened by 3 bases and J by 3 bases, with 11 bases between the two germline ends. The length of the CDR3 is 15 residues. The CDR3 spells CASSERGLSNEKLFF. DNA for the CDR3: TGTGCCAGCAGTGAGAGGGGACTATCTAATGAAAAACTGTTTTTT.

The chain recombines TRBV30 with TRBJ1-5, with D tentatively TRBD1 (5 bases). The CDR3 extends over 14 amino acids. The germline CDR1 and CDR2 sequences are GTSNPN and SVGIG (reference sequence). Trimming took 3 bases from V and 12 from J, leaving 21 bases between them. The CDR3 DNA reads TGTGCCTGGAGCCCGGGACTCGAGACCTCAAGCCAGCATTTT. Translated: CAWSPGLETSSQHF.

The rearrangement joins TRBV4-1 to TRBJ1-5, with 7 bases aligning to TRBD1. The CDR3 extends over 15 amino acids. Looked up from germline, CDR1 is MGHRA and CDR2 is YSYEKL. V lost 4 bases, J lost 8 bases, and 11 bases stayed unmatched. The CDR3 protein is CASSLVWTGKEPQHF. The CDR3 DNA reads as TGCGCCAGCAGCCTCGTTTGGACAGGAAAGGAGCCCCAGCATTTT.

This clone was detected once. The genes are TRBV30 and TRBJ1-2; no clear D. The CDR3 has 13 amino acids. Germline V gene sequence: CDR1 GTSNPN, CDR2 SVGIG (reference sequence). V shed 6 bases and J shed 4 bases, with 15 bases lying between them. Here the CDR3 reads CACDLRSRYGYTF. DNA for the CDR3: TGTGCCTGCGATCTCAGGTCTCGCTATGGCTACACCTTC.